This T cell receptor beta chain was observed in a study of radiotherapy plus CTLA-4 blockade in lung cancer. Notes on the study in general: TCR clones originating in tumors grew in number in blood after radiotherapy plus ipilimumab.

The protocol was immunoSEQ multiplex PCR, while the TCRdb copy is restricted to in-frame clones and leaves out a portion. The data hold tens of thousands of clones, with 65% to 80% observed a single time. Details on this clone: Its target is unknown. At one end, the junction sequence differs from germline, possibly due to a read error.

In germline, CDR1 is SSHAT, CDR2 FNYEAQ (reference sequence). This CDR3 spans 13 amino acids. The sequence came from a human donor with non-small cell lung cancer who had a complete response to radiotherapy plus ipilimumab. The chain has TRBV7-7 and TRBJ2-3, with D possibly being TRBD2 (5 bases). The sequenced sample was peripheral blood, obtained from a patient treated with radiotherapy plus ipilimumab. CDR3 in amino acids: CASSLGLRDTQYF. The CDR3 coding sequence is TGTGCTAGCAGCTTAGGACTCCGGGATACGCAGTATTTT.